One and the same sample provided the 17 T cell receptor beta chains below, sequenced in a study of T cell responses to AZD1222 COVID-19 vaccine. Sequenced by immunoSEQ multiplex PCR; TCRdb stores in-frame clones only, minus some. This sample has about 94,000 clones; more than 75% occur once, and the top ten carry roughly an eighth. The source was peripheral blood, collected 28 days after the second AZD1222 dose. All receptors derive from an adult who received the AZD1222 COVID-19 vaccine.

In this sample, this clone turned up once. The chain couples TRBV30 to TRBJ1-1; unclear D gene. Looked up from germline, CDR1 is GTSNPN and CDR2 is SVGIG (reference sequence). The CDR3 contains 12 residues. Deletions cut 6 bases from V and 1 base from J, with 9 bases between. The CDR3 DNA reads as TGTGCCTGTCAAACGCGGAACACTGAAGCTTTCTTT. As protein: CACQTRNTEAFF.

J is TRBJ1-5 and V is TRBV19; the match to TRBD1 covers 12 bases. Germline assignment: CDR1 LNHDA and CDR2 SQIVND (reference sequence). After removal of 5 bases from V and 7 bases from J, the junction contained 12 bases not matched to a gene. This CDR3 comprises 17 residues. CDR3 coding DNA: TGTGCCAGTAGTCAAAGAGCGGGACAGGGGGCATCGCAGCCCCAGCATTTT. Its protein product is CASSQRAGQGASQPQHF.

This clone was seen only a few times. This rearrangement joins TRBV18 to TRBJ1-1; the D gene is possibly TRBD1 (5 bases). This CDR3 has 16 amino acids. The V end lost 2 bases, the J end lost 4 bases, and 17 bases lay between the germline ends. CDR1 and CDR2 (germline): KGHSH, LQKENI. CDR3 nucleotides: TGTGCCAGCTCACCATTCACCCAGGGAGAGAGCACTGAAGCTTTCTTT. It yields the protein CASSPFTQGESTEAFF.

The chain uses TRBV21-1 and TRBJ2-7; the D call in the table, TRBD2, was not verified against the DNA. TRBV21-1 is a known pseudogene. The CDR3 covers 15 residues. The CDR3 coding sequence is TGTGCCAGCAGCTCCCACGTCGGGGGTGTGGGGGAGCAGTACTTC. As protein: CASSSHVGGVGEQYF.

This chain connects TRBV5-6 to TRBJ1-1; D gene ambiguous. Trimming removed 0 bases from V and 1 base from J, with 10 bases in between. CDR3 length: 15 amino acids. Germline CDR1 SGHDT, CDR2 YYEEEE. The CDR3 DNA reads TGTGCCAGCAGCTTGGTCTCACAGCGGAACACTGAAGCTTTCTTT. Amino acid sequence: CASSLVSQRNTEAFF. Supplemented by reference TRBV5-6 and TRBJ1-1, the full variable domain reads DAGVTQSPTHLIKTRGQQVTLRCSPKSGHDTVSWYQQALGQGPQFIFQYYEEEERQRGNFPDRFSGHQFPNYSSELNVNALLLGDSALYLCASSLVSQRNTEAFFGQGTRLTVV.

J is TRBJ2-5 and V is TRBV30; 8 positions agree with TRBD1. Germline values: CDR1 GTSNPN, CDR2 SVGIG (reference sequence). Trimming removed 2 bases from V and 2 bases from J; junction bases left unmatched: 7. The CDR3 has 15 residues. Written as DNA, the CDR3 is TGTGCCTGGAGTCCAGGGACAGGACCTCAAGAGACCCAGTACTTC. Translation: CAWSPGTGPQETQYF.

This clone is a singleton in its sample. The gene calls are TRBV29-1 and TRBJ2-1; TRBD1 aligns across 10 bases. Germline CDR1 SQVTM, CDR2 ANQGSEA. The CDR3 totals 14 residues. The V gene end was trimmed by 7 bases and the J gene end by 5 bases; junction bases not matched to a gene: 8. CDR3 region: CSDSGTGDNNEQFF. CDR3 in DNA: TGCAGCGACTCCGGGACAGGGGACAACAATGAGCAGTTCTTC.

This chain uses TRBV28 with TRBJ2-7; tentatively, D is TRBD1 (6 bases). This CDR3 has 15 amino acids. Germline loops: CDR1 MDHEN, CDR2 SYDVKM. V gave up 5 bases and J gave up 6 bases, with 20 bases separating them. DNA for the CDR3: TGTGCCAGCAGTCCAACACCCTCCGGGACACTCGAGCAGTACTTC. It yields the protein CASSPTPSGTLEQYF.

The gene calls are TRBV7-2 and TRBJ2-7; TRBD2 agrees at 8 bases. V shed 0 bases, J shed 5 bases, and the junction held 6 bases outside the gene matches. CDR1 is SGHTA and CDR2 is FQGNSA in the germline V gene. The CDR3 runs to 15 residues. CDR3 nucleotide sequence: TGTGCCAGCAGCTTAGCTTCCGGGGGGGTCGACGAGCAGTACTTC. It encodes CASSLASGGVDEQYF. Based on the CDR3 plus reference TRBV7-2 and TRBJ2-7, the full variable domain is GAGVSQSPSNKVTEKGKDVELRCDPISGHTALYWYRQSLGQGLEFLIYFQGNSAPDKSGLPSDRFSAERTGGSVSTLTIQRTQQEDSAVYLCASSLASGGVDEQYFGPGTRLTVT.

V gene TRBV19 combines with J gene TRBJ2-3; D gene uncertain. Germline lookup yields CDR1 LNHDA and CDR2 SQIVND (reference sequence). V was shortened by 5 bases and J by 0 bases, with 9 bases between the two germline ends. The CDR3 has 14 amino acids. CDR3 DNA: TGTGCCAGTAGTCCTGTCGCTAGCACAGATACGCAGTATTTT. Amino acid sequence: CASSPVASTDTQYF.

The rearrangement links TRBV5-1 to TRBJ2-7, with 8 bases fitting TRBD1. With 0 bases clipped from V and 6 bases from J, the junction kept 8 bases outside the gene matches. From germline, CDR1 is SGHRS and CDR2 YFSETQ. This CDR3 is 15 amino acids long. In DNA form, the CDR3 reads TGCGCCAGCAGCTTGGAGACTTCAGGGGGCGGCGAGCAGTACTTC. Protein product: CASSLETSGGGEQYF.

V gene TRBV19 combines with J gene TRBJ2-4, with D maybe TRBD2 (6 bases). V lost 5 bases and J lost 4, with 12 bases in between. Germline loops: CDR1 LNHDA, CDR2 SQIVND (reference sequence). CDR3 length: 14 amino acids. The CDR3 DNA sequence: TGTGCCAGTAGTTCCGGGAGAGATAAAAACATTCAGTACTTC. This encodes CASSSGRDKNIQYF.

Comment on this clone: In the same sample, other DNA sequences code for this CDR3. The CDR3 nucleotides are TGTGCCAGCTCACCGGGACAGGACTATGGCTACACCTTC. As protein: CASSPGQDYGYTF. V usage is TRBV18 and J usage is TRBJ1-2; 8 nucleotides line up with TRBD1. Germline lookup yields CDR1 KGHSH and CDR2 LQKENI. The CDR3 has 13 amino acids. With 3 bases clipped from V and 3 bases from J, the junction kept 0 bases outside the gene matches.

The chain couples TRBV7-2 to TRBJ1-5; D is uncertain. Germline CDR1 is SGHTA and CDR2 is FQGNSA. CDR3 length equals 17 residues. V gave up 2 bases and J gave up 0 bases, with 14 bases separating them. CDR3: CASSLRALDNSNQPQHF. CDR3 nucleotides: TGTGCCAGCAGCTTAAGAGCCCTCGACAATAGCAATCAGCCCCAGCATTTT.

This clone appeared a few times. The rearrangement links TRBV9 to TRBJ2-7; D ambiguous. Germline CDR1 SGDLS, CDR2 YYNGEE. The V and J ends lost 0 bases and 8 bases respectively, with 12 bases between them. The CDR3 runs to 13 residues. DNA for the CDR3: TGTGCCAGCAGCGTAGAGGTCGGAGCCAAGCAGTACTTC. This translates into CASSVEVGAKQYF.

The chain links TRBV6-2 or TRBV6-3 to TRBJ1-4; 10 bases agree with TRBD1. Germline V gene data show CDR1 as MNHEY and CDR2 as SVGEGT. V gave up 4 bases and J gave up 6 bases; unmatched junction bases: 2. There are 14 residues in the CDR3. The CDR3 DNA sequence: TGTGCCAGCAGTTCGACAGGGGGCGATGAAAAACTGTTTTTT. Translated: CASSSTGGDEKLFF.

The gene calls are TRBV12-3 or TRBV12-4 and TRBJ1-1, with 7 nucleotides matching TRBD1. The CDR3 is 13 amino acids. Unmatched junction bases numbered 11, after V lost 6 bases and J lost 10 bases. CDR3 loop: CASRGTKGAGAFF. For the CDR3, the DNA is TGTGCCAGCAGGGGGACGAAGGGGGCCGGAGCTTTCTTT.